What follows are 8 T cell receptor beta chains derived from one specimen sequenced in a study of shared clonotypes between healthy human individuals. The method was immunoSEQ multiplex PCR; TCRdb's version includes in-frame clones alone and lacks a portion of them. The sample comprises over a million clones, about 74% of which are singletons, and about 1.5% rests with the top ten. Sequencing was done on a sample of memory CD4+ T cells sorted from blood. Regarding subset: CD45RA-negative fraction. Source of these receptors: a man aged 18 to 30 in good health.

V usage is TRBV7-2 and J usage is TRBJ1-3; 7 bases map to TRBD1. The germline gives CDR1 SGHTA, CDR2 FQGNSA. J lost 2 bases, V lost 4 bases, and 2 bases had no gene match. This CDR3 has 14 amino acids. The CDR3 nucleotides are TGTGCCAGCAGCTACGACAGGGCTGGAAACACCATATATTTT. It specifies CASSYDRAGNTIYF.

The rearrangement uses TRBV28 and TRBJ1-1; TRBD1 aligns across 9 bases. The germline CDR1 and CDR2 sequences are MDHEN and SYDVKM. V gave up 3 bases and J gave up 7 bases; unmatched junction bases: 12. The length of the CDR3 is 16 residues. CDR3 DNA sequence: TGTGCCAGCAGTTTGATTAGTTGGGACAGGGATTTTGAAGCTTTCTTT. Translation gives CASSLISWDRDFEAFF.

The CDR3 is CASSQSTGGTNEKLFF. The DNA of the CDR3 is TGTGCCAGCAGCCAATCGACAGGGGGAACTAATGAAAAACTGTTTTTT. This chain uses TRBV9 with TRBJ1-4; 9 bases agree with TRBD1. CDR1 and CDR2 from the germline V gene are SGDLS and YYNGEE. J was trimmed by 1 base and V by 4 bases; bases with no gene match: 5. This CDR3 is built from 16 residues.

V and J are TRBV5-1 and TRBJ2-3; unclear D gene. This CDR3 is 14 amino acids long. Per the germline V gene, CDR1 is SGHRS and CDR2 is YFSETQ. With 0 bases removed from V and 0 bases from J, the gap between germline ends came to 5 bases. CDR3 protein: CASSLEWSTDTQYF. CDR3 DNA sequence: TGCGCCAGCAGCTTGGAGTGGAGCACAGATACGCAGTATTTT.

The chain carries TRBV5-6 and TRBJ2-1, with a weak D call TRBD2 (6 bases). The CDR3 covers 13 residues. Germline loops: CDR1 SGHDT, CDR2 YYEEEE. Trimming pared 4 bases from V and 10 bases from J, leaving 15 bases between. CDR3 residues: CASSKTGVKEQFF. The CDR3, as DNA: TGTGCCAGCAGCAAAACGGGGGTTAAAGAGCAGTTCTTC.

This clone was counted once. The genes are TRBV27 and TRBJ2-3; the D gene is possibly TRBD2 (5 bases). Germline V gene data show CDR1 as MNHEY and CDR2 as SMNVEV (reference sequence). Trimming removed 6 bases at V and 3 bases at J, with 13 bases between. CDR3 length: 14 residues. As DNA, the CDR3 is TGTGCCAGCAGGCCTGGGGAGCGGACAGATACGCAGTATTTT. This encodes CASRPGERTDTQYF.

This chain uses TRBV2 with TRBJ1-5; D is ambiguous. Trimming cost V 1 base and J 3 bases, with 10 bases left between them. The CDR3 consists of 15 residues. Per the germline V gene, CDR1 is SNHLY and CDR2 is FYNNEI. This CDR3 reads CASSEDGKFNQPQHF. The CDR3 DNA sequence: TGTGCCAGCAGTGAAGACGGAAAATTCAATCAGCCCCAGCATTTT.

The CDR3 nucleotides are TGTGCCAGCAGCCTACCGGGACTTAGGGTGAGGGTGTTTTTT. The encoded protein is CASSLPGLRVRVFF. The chain combines TRBV21-1 with TRBJ1-4. TRBV21-1 is an annotated pseudogene. The CDR3 loop spans 14 amino acids.